Detailed here is one T cell receptor beta chain. Its target is not known. These data originate in a study of T cell responses to AZD1222 COVID-19 vaccine. The CDR3 has 15 amino acids. The germline gives CDR1 SNHLY, CDR2 FYNNEI. V shed 4 bases and J shed 2 bases, with 12 bases lying between them. TCRdb keeps only in-frame clones here, not all; method: immunoSEQ multiplex PCR. The data hold fewer than 150,000 clones, with approximately 88% observed a single time. Findings and limits, study-wide: Unmutated regions of variants are reportedly targeted by nearly half of spike-specific TCRs. The span of vaccine-associated CD4 TCRs extended across spike, with dominance at 160-218 and 743-854. In all cases, repertoires were sampled only after the peak T cell response.

This sequence joins TRBV2 and TRBJ1-3, with TRBD1 as a possible D gene (6 bases). The starting material was peripheral blood, obtained on day 0 of AZD1222 vaccination. The TCR was taken from an adult in good health. CDR3 DNA sequence: TGTGCCAGCAGTGCTGGGCCAGGGGCTGGAAACACCATATATTTT. This sequence encodes CASSAGPGAGNTIYF.